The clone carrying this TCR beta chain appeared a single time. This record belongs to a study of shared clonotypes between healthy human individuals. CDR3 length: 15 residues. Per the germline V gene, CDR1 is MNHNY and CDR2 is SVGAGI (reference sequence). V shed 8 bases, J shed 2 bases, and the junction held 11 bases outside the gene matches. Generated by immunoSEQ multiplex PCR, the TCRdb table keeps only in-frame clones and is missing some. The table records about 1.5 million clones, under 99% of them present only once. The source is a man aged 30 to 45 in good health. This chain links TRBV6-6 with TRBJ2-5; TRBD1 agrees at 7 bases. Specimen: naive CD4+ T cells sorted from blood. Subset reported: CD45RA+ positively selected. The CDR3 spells CASCLNWGQQETQYF. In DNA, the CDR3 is TGTGCCAGCTGCTTAAACTGGGGACAGCAAGAGACCCAGTACTTC.